The 3 T cell receptor beta chains given below trace back to one sample, sequenced in a study of cytomegalovirus exposure and HLA in healthy donors. The PCR contained 60 Vbeta and 13 Jbeta primers. Profiled with immunoSEQ multiplex PCR; TCRdb holds only in-frame clones, not every one. The sample has some 150,000 clones, around 81% seen once. Sequencing was done on a sample of PBMCs. These receptors came from a woman aged 50 to 60 in good health and CMV-seronegative.

The chain carries TRBV29-1 and TRBJ2-7; TRBD1 matches at 8 bases. V was pared by 2 bases and J by 5 bases, with 5 bases of the junction left unmatched. This CDR3 is 13 amino acids long. Germline CDR1 is SQVTM and CDR2 is ANQGSEA. CDR3 in amino acids: CSVEKTGGNEQYF. CDR3 coding DNA: TGCAGCGTTGAAAAAACAGGGGGAAACGAGCAGTACTTC.

In its sample, this clone was seen once. J is TRBJ1-5 and V is TRBV18, with D uncertain. From germline, CDR1 is KGHSH and CDR2 LQKENI. The CDR3 loop spans 15 amino acids. Trimming pared 2 bases from V and 0 bases from J, leaving 8 bases between. The CDR3: CASSPDPGSNQPQHF. The CDR3 coding sequence is TGTGCCAGCTCACCAGATCCAGGTAGCAATCAGCCCCAGCATTTT.

J is TRBJ2-1 and V is TRBV4-3, with 8 bases matching TRBD2. V was clipped by 1 base and J by 3 bases; unmatched bases: 5. The CDR3 length is 16 residues. Germline assignment: CDR1 LGHNA and CDR2 YSLEER. Written as DNA, the CDR3 is TGCGCCAGCAGCCAAGGGCCGGGGGGGCTCTACAATGAGCAGTTCTTC. Translation gives CASSQGPGGLYNEQFF.